The 17 T cell receptor beta chains below were found in one sample sequenced in a study of T cells in localized non-small cell lung cancer. Sequencing was performed with immunoSEQ multiplex PCR; in TCRdb, only in-frame clones are kept and a portion is missing. The repertoire holds about 45,000 clones, with around 86% as singletons. The sequencing used peripheral blood mononuclear cells, collected before any cancer treatment. These receptors originate from a man aged 40-75 years with stage III lung adenocarcinoma.

This clone was counted a few times. The chain is built from TRBV5-1 and TRBJ2-5; 8 bases fit TRBD1. Germline assignment: CDR1 SGHRS and CDR2 YFSETQ. This CDR3 spans 12 amino acids. CDR3 protein: CATGEPQETQYF. The DNA of the CDR3 is TGCGCGACAGGGGAACCACAAGAGACCCAGTACTTC. The full variable domain, rest sourced from reference TRBV5-1 and TRBJ2-5, is KAGVTQTPRYLIKTRGQQVTLSCSPISGHRSVSWYQQTPGQGLQFLFEYFSETQRNKGNFPGRFSGRQFSNSRSEMNVSTLELGDSALYLCATGEPQETQYFGPGTRLLVL.

The V call is TRBV7-3, the J call TRBJ1-5; D is possibly TRBD1 (5 bases). CDR1 and CDR2 (germline): SGHTA, FQGTGA. The CDR3 extends over 14 amino acids. The V gene lost 2 bases and the J gene lost 5 bases, with 10 bases spanning the gap. CDR3 in DNA: TGTGCCAGCAGCTTACCCAGGGAAGATCAGCCCCAGCATTTT. Amino acid sequence: CASSLPREDQPQHF.

The chain joins TRBV6-5 to TRBJ2-1, with 7 bases lining up with TRBD1. From germline, CDR1 is MNHEY and CDR2 SVGAGI. Trimming took 5 bases from V and 5 from J; bases not matched to a gene: 9. The CDR3 has 15 amino acids. CDR3 region: CASSKYLQGHNEQFF. The CDR3 nucleotides read TGTGCCAGCAGTAAATACCTACAGGGGCACAATGAGCAGTTCTTC.

The chain is built from TRBV2 and TRBJ2-1, with TRBD2 matching over 8 bases. Trimming took 4 bases from V and 1 from J; bases not matched to a gene: 3. The CDR3 is 15 amino acids. The germline V gene has CDR1 SNHLY and CDR2 FYNNEI. The CDR3 DNA reads as TGTGCCAGCAGTGCCCGGGGGGGTTCCTACAATGAGCAGTTCTTC. Residues: CASSARGGSYNEQFF.

The V gene is TRBV19, the J gene TRBJ2-5; TRBD1 agrees at 7 bases. V shed 6 bases and J 2 bases; nucleotides not matched to a gene: 3. CDR3 size: 13 residues. Germline CDR1 and CDR2: LNHDA and SQIVND (reference sequence). The CDR3 spells CASSWDRQETQYF. The CDR3, as DNA: TGTGCCAGTAGCTGGGACAGACAAGAGACCCAGTACTTC.

This chain connects TRBV27 to TRBJ2-1, with 8 bases that match TRBD1. V was pared by 5 bases and J by 5 bases, with 11 bases of the junction left unmatched. The germline V gene has CDR1 MNHEY and CDR2 SMNVEV (reference sequence). The CDR3 covers 16 residues. The CDR3 region is CASSPGQGGVNNEQFF. As DNA, the CDR3 is TGTGCCAGCAGTCCAGGACAGGGTGGGGTTAACAATGAGCAGTTCTTC.

This chain uses TRBV11-2 with TRBJ1-2, with 7 bases lining up with TRBD1. V lost 0 bases, J lost 4 bases, and 8 bases stayed unmatched. This CDR3 has 16 amino acids. CDR1 is SGHAT, CDR2 FQNNGV, per germline. The CDR3 sequence is CASSLELDREGYGYTF. CDR3 sequence (DNA): TGTGCCAGCAGCTTAGAACTAGACAGGGAGGGCTATGGCTACACCTTC.

This clone was found once. The chain uses TRBV4-2 and TRBJ2-5; 8 bases line up with TRBD2. Trimming at V came to 4 bases and at J to 1 base, leaving 8 bases not matched to a gene. The CDR3 is made up of 16 amino acids. The germline CDR1 and CDR2 sequences are LGHNA and YNFKEQ. The CDR3 here is CASSLGGGPLQETQYF. In DNA form, the CDR3 reads TGTGCCAGCAGCCTGGGCGGGGGGCCGCTCCAAGAGACCCAGTACTTC.

The chain links TRBV14 to TRBJ1-2; D is possibly TRBD1 (6 bases). There are 16 residues in the CDR3. The germline V gene encodes CDR1 SGHDN and CDR2 FVKESK. The V gene lost 4 bases and the J gene lost 6 bases, with 21 bases spanning the gap. The CDR3 here is CASSRRGADNLHGYTF. The CDR3 nucleotides read TGTGCCAGCAGCCGCCGGGGGGCTGATAACCTCCATGGCTACACCTTC.

The chain has TRBV5-6 and TRBJ1-2; D not certain. The CDR3 has 13 amino acids. Germline V gene data show CDR1 as SGHDT and CDR2 as YYEEEE. Trimming removed 1 base from V and 0 bases from J, with 4 bases in between. The CDR3 bases are TGTGCCAGCAGCTTGAATCCTAACTATGGCTACACCTTC. Residues: CASSLNPNYGYTF.

V and J are TRBV5-1 and TRBJ1-3; D remains unclear. Trimming cost V 4 bases and J 1 base, with 9 bases left between them. CDR1 is SGHRS and CDR2 is YFSETQ in the germline V gene. The CDR3 has 14 amino acids. In DNA form, the CDR3 reads TGCGCCAGCAGCCCCCCAGCGTCTGGAAACACCATATATTTT. Protein product: CASSPPASGNTIYF.

The rearrangement links TRBV5-6 to TRBJ2-2, with 7 bases lining up with TRBD1. J lost 4 bases, V lost 4 bases, and 7 bases had no gene match. From germline, CDR1 is SGHDT and CDR2 YYEEEE. CDR3 length equals 15 residues. The CDR3 DNA is TGTGCCAGCAGCCTCGGACAGGTGGGCACCGGGGAGCTGTTTTTT. This encodes CASSLGQVGTGELFF. Supplemented by reference TRBV5-6 and TRBJ2-2, the full variable domain reads DAGVTQSPTHLIKTRGQQVTLRCSPKSGHDTVSWYQQALGQGPQFIFQYYEEEERQRGNFPDRFSGHQFPNYSSELNVNALLLGDSALYLCASSLGQVGTGELFFGEGSRLTVL.

The rearrangement links TRBV11-1 to TRBJ2-1; 10 positions match TRBD1. The CDR3 totals 13 residues. Germline V lookup: CDR1 SGHAT, CDR2 FQDESV (reference sequence). V was clipped by 5 bases and J by 9 bases; unmatched bases: 4. The CDR3 loop reads CASSPTGGVEQFF. CDR3 DNA sequence: TGTGCCAGCAGCCCGACAGGGGGCGTTGAGCAGTTCTTC.

The gene calls are TRBV6-6 and TRBJ2-1, with D unclear. The CDR3 runs to 13 residues. CDR1 MNHNY and CDR2 SVGAGI come from the germline V gene (reference sequence). The ends were cut back, 5 bases at V and 0 bases at J, with 5 bases in the middle. The CDR3 here is CASSGVSYNEQFF. CDR3 nucleotide sequence: TGTGCCAGCAGTGGGGTCTCCTACAATGAGCAGTTCTTC.

This clone occurred a few times. The chain links TRBV6-6 to TRBJ1-4, with 10 bases fitting TRBD1. This CDR3 is 13 amino acids long. With 4 bases clipped from V and 7 bases from J, the junction kept 0 bases outside the gene matches. CDR1 is MNHNY and CDR2 is SVGAGI in the germline V gene (reference sequence). CDR3 sequence (DNA): TGTGCCAGCAGTTGGACAGGGGGTGAAAAACTGTTTTTT. Encoded protein: CASSWTGGEKLFF.

The gene calls are TRBV20-1 and TRBJ2-2; the D is unclear. Germline V CDR1 and CDR2: DFQATT, SNEGSKA (reference sequence). Trimming took 3 bases from V and 8 from J, leaving 7 bases between them. This CDR3 spans 11 amino acids. Written as DNA, the CDR3 is TGCAGTGCTAGCTTCGGGGGGGAGCTGTTTTTT. This gives the protein CSASFGGELFF.

The chain couples TRBV19 to TRBJ2-1; D may be TRBD2 (6 bases). The CDR3 is 14 amino acids. Trimming left V 6 bases short and J 5 bases short, with 14 bases between. CDR1 and CDR2 (germline): LNHDA, SQIVND (reference sequence). In DNA, the CDR3 is TGTGCCAGTAGCGACTACCGGGGGAACAATGAGCAGTTCTTC. Protein: CASSDYRGNNEQFF.